These T cell receptor beta chains were read from a single sample in a study of blood T cell repertoires in COVID-19. Sequenced by immunoSEQ multiplex PCR; TCRdb stores in-frame clones only, minus some. The profile shows some 390,000 clones, over 85% of them singletons. Sample: PBMCs or T cells enriched from blood (not recorded which). These receptors were obtained from a woman in her twenties or thirties who had recovered from COVID-19. Both conserved end residues are part of each CDR3. The D gene is left open where the match is weak. For some rows the clone size is stated as once, few or many, or as a class when expanded; others skip it.

TRBJ1-5	TRBV11-2	-	TRBD1	TGTGCCAGCAGCCTTACCGGGACAGGGGGAAATCAGCCCCAGCATTTT	CASSLTGTGGNQPQHF
TRBJ1-5	TRBV2	once	-	TGTGCCAGCAACAGGGACCCCAATCAGCCCCAGCATTTT	CASNRDPNQPQHF
TRBJ2-3	TRBV6-2/TRBV6-3	-	TRBD1	TGTGCCAGCAGTTCCCAGGGGGCCGGGACAGATACGCAGTATTTT	CASSSQGAGTDTQYF
TRBJ2-7	TRBV18	-	TRBD2	TGTGCCAGCTCACCATTAGGACTAGCGGGCTACGAGCAGTACTTC	CASSPLGLAGYEQYF
TRBJ2-1	TRBV7-2	-	TRBD2	TGTGCCAGCAGCTTAGAGGGAGGGCCCGATGAGCAGTTCTTC	CASSLEGGPDEQFF
TRBJ1-5	TRBV27	few	TRBD1	TGTGCCAGCAGTTCGGGACAGGGGGTTCAGCCCCAGCATTTT	CASSSGQGVQPQHF
TRBJ2-1	TRBV9	-	TRBD2	TGTGCCAGCAGCGTAGTACTAGCGGGATCTGAGCAGTTCTTC	CASSVVLAGSEQFF
TRBJ2-7	TRBV30	few	TRBD2	TGTGCCTGGAGTCACGGACTAGCGGCCTACGAGCAGTACTTC	CAWSHGLAAYEQYF
TRBJ1-2	TRBV7-9	-	-	TGTGCCAGCAGCCCAACGCTTAGGGGGTCCTATGGCTACACCTTC	CASSPTLRGSYGYTF
TRBJ1-1	TRBV6-5	-	TRBD1	TGTGCCAGCAGTTACTCGAGGGGACAGGGGAGAACTGAAGCTTTCTTT	CASSYSRGQGRTEAFF
TRBJ2-1	TRBV5-4	-	TRBD2	TGTGCCAGCAGCTACGGGACTAGCGGGGTTGGGTACAATGAGCAGTTCTTC	CASSYGTSGVGYNEQFF
TRBJ2-5	TRBV18	-	-	TGTGCCAGCGGGAGCAAAGGGGAGGTAGAGACCCAGTACTTC	CASGSKGEVETQYF
TRBJ2-2	TRBV10-3	once	-	TGTGCCATCAGTGAGTCGGGGGCCACCGGGGAGCTGTTTTTT	CAISESGATGELFF
TRBJ1-2	TRBV3-1/TRBV3-2	-	TRBD1	TGTGCCAGCAGCGACCTGTCCCAGGGGGTTTACTATGGCTACACCTTC	CASSDLSQGVYYGYTF
TRBJ2-2	TRBV5-6	-	-	TGTGCCAGCAGCCCAAGGGGCAGGGGAATCGGGGAGCTGTTTTTT	CASSPRGRGIGELFF
TRBJ2-7	TRBV19	once	-	TGTGCCAGTAGTCCAAGGGCGGGGACTGCCTACGAGCAGTACTTC	CASSPRAGTAYEQYF
TRBJ1-2	TRBV19	-	-	TGTGCCAGTAGTATTATCGGCAGGGGAACGACCAACTATGGCTACACCTTC	CASSIIGRGTTNYGYTF
TRBJ2-7	TRBV6-5	-	-	TGTGCCAGCAGCCCAGTGGGGGGGGCCACCTACGAGCAGTACTTC	CASSPVGGATYEQYF
TRBJ1-5	TRBV7-3	few	TRBD1	TGTGCCAGCAGTCAACGACAGGGTAATCAGCCCCAGCATTTT	CASSQRQGNQPQHF
TRBJ2-7	TRBV15	-	TRBD1	TGTGCCACCAGCAGAGAACAGGGGGCGGCCTACGAGCAGTACTTC	CATSREQGAAYEQYF
TRBJ2-5	TRBV6-2/TRBV6-3	-	-	TGTGCCAGCAGTTACGGACTAACTAGCATTCAAGAGACCCAGTACTTC	CASSYGLTSIQETQYF
TRBJ1-1	TRBV7-3	-	-	TGTGCCAGCAGCTTAGCGGGCGTGAACACTGAAGCTTTCTTT	CASSLAGVNTEAFF
TRBJ1-1	TRBV30	-	-	TGTGCCTGGAAAGTAGACATGAACACTGAAGCTTTCTTT	CAWKVDMNTEAFF
TRBJ2-7	TRBV7-8	-	TRBD2	TGTGCCAGCAGCGTGACGGCGACTAGCGGGATATACGAGCAGTACTTC	CASSVTATSGIYEQYF
TRBJ2-7	TRBV12-3/TRBV12-4	-	TRBD2	TGTGCCAGCAGTCCCCTAGCGGGCGAGCAGTACTTC	CASSPLAGEQYF
TRBJ1-2	TRBV9	-	-	TGTGCCAGCAGCGTAGCTCCGGGGGGGCGAGACTATGGCTACACCTTC	CASSVAPGGRDYGYTF
TRBJ1-1	TRBV5-1	many	-	TGCGCCAGCACTGAGGGACAGAACACTGAAGCTTTCTTT	CASTEGQNTEAFF
TRBJ2-2	TRBV15	-	-	TGTGCCACCAGCAGAGGAGGGAACACCGGGGAGCTGTTTTTT	CATSRGGNTGELFF
TRBJ1-5	TRBV19	once	TRBD1	TGTGCCAGTCGATATCGGGACAGGGTAGGGGGCAATCAGCCCCAGCATTTT	CASRYRDRVGGNQPQHF
TRBJ2-7	TRBV2	-	-	TGTGCCAGCAGTGAAGCCAACAGGTTTTACGAGCAGTACTTC	CASSEANRFYEQYF
TRBJ2-7	TRBV5-1	-	TRBD2	TGCGCCAGCAGCTTCCCTCCGGGACTAGCGACCCACGAGCAGTACTTC	CASSFPPGLATHEQYF
TRBJ2-1	TRBV24-1	-	TRBD2	TGTGCCACCGCGCCGGCTAGCGGGAGGGCCCCTTTCGGTGAGCAGTTCTTC	CATAPASGRAPFGEQFF
TRBJ2-6	TRBV5-1	-	TRBD2	TGCGCCAGCAGCTTGAGGGCCCGACTAGCGGGAGATCATTACTCTGGGGCCAACGTCCTGACTTTC	CASSLRARLAGDHYSGANVLTF
TRBJ2-5	TRBV28	-	TRBD1	TGTGCCAGCAGTGCCCCCGGGACAGGAGAGACCCAGTACTTC	CASSAPGTGETQYF
TRBJ1-3	TRBV6-2/TRBV6-3	-	TRBD1	TGTGCCAGCAGTTGGGACAGGATTTCAAACACCATATATTTT	CASSWDRISNTIYF